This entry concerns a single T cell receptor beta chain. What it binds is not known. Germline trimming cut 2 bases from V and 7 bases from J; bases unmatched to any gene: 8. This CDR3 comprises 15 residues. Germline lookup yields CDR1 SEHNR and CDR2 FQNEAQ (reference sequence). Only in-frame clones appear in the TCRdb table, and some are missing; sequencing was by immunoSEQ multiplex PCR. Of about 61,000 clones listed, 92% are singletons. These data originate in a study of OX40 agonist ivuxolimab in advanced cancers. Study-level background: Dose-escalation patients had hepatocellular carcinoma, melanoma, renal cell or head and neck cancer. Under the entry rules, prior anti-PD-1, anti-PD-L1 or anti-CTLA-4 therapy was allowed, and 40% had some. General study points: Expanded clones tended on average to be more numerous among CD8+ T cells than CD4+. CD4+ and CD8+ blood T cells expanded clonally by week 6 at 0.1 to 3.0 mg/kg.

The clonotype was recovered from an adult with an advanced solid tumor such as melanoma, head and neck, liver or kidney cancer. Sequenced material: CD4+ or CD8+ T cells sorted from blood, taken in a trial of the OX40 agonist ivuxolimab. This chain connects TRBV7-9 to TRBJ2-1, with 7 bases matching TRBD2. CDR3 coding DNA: TGTGCCAGCAGCTTATTACTAGCGAGAAAAAATGAGCAGTTCTTC. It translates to CASSLLLARKNEQFF.